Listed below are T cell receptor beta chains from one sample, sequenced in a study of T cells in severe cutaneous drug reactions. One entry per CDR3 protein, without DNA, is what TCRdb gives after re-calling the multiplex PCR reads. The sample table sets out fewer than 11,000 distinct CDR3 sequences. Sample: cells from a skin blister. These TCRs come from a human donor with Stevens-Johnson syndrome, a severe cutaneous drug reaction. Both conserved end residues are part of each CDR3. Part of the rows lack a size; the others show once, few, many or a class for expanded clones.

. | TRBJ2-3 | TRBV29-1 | CSVEGHSPDTQYF
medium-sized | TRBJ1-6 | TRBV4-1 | CASSHQGAYNSPLHF
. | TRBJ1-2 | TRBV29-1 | CSVEDGAFYGYTF
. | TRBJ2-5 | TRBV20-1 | CSALLAGQETQYF
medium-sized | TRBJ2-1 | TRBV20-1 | CSASLTRQGSDNEQFF
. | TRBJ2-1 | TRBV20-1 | CSARGTRGDEQFF
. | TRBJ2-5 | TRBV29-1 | CSGGQQETQYF
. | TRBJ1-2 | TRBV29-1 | CSVGQGANFYGYTF
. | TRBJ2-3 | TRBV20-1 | CSASTGLAGSDTQYF
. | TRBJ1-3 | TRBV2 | CASSSTPGSGNTIYF
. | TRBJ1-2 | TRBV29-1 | CSSDRGLDYGYTF
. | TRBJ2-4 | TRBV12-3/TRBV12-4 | CASSSLDRGENIQYF
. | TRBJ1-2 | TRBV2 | CATVGASYGYTF
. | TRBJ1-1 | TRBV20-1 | CSARSADAEAFF
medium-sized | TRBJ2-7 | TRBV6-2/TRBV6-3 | CASSLSRYEQYF
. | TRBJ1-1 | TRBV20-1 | CSVPPVAATEAFF
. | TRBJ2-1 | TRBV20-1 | CSARLLGLAGVEFF
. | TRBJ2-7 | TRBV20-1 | CSARDIGTSVGEQYF
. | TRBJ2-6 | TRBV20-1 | CSARDTDSGANVLTF
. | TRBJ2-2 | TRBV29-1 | CSVNDGESGELFF
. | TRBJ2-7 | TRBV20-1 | CSAKGYLVEQYF
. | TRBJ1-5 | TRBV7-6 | CASSSTDGLSNQPQHF
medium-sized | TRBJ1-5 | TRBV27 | CASSMWDGSNQPQHF
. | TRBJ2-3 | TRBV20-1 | CSAPGLATDTQYF
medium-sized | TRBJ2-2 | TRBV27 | CASSLTGSNTGELFF
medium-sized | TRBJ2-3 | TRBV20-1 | CSTEGTSRSDTQYF
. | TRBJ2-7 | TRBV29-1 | CSVEAGTGFDEQYF
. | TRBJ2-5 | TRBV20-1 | CSARGTQPETQYF
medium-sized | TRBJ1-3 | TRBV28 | CASRLGPNSGNTIYF
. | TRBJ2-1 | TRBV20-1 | CSARGASGSANEQFF
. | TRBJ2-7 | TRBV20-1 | CSASQGEITYEQYF